This TCR beta chain was captured by sequencing in a study of T cell responses to AZD1222 COVID-19 vaccine (dated by TCRdb to about 2021). Broadly, across the study: Because spike-specific TCR depth and breadth did not differ between the two schedules, AZD1222 recipients who got a second dose at roughly 4 weeks were pooled with those who got a second dose at roughly 12 weeks. Enrollment into the trials was organized by age into subgroups of 18-55, 56-69 and 70-plus years, and those subgroups contained roughly 140, 27 and 60 TCR-sequenced participants, respectively. A total of just over 230 trial participants underwent TCR sequencing, of whom more than 200 had received two doses of AZD1222 and 26 had received two doses of the MenACWY control vaccine. Findings and caveats that apply to the study as a whole: Because no day 14 peak-response samples were available, the repertoires could be characterized only after the peak T cell response. Nearly half of unique spike-specific TCRs reportedly recognized epitopes outside regions mutated in the B.1.351 and B.1.1.7 variants. Spike-specific TCR breadth and depth rose significantly after two AZD1222 doses compared with day 0 and with MenACWY recipients. CD4 TCRs associated with the vaccine covered the entire spike protein, and the dominant responses were in regions 160-218 and 743-854. Most participants were white British and females outnumbered males, and the authors suggested that clonal diversity may have been underestimated. Only six or seven AZD1222 recipients were SARS-CoV-2 seropositive at baseline, limiting conclusions about previously exposed vaccinees. The 56-69-year group was small, and its depth increase did not reach significance, likely because of low power.

Interpreted using the paper, the time point label stands for: baseline before first vaccination. Vaccinee samples came from UK trials COV001 and COV002, including a single-blind randomized controlled phase 2/3 trial of AZD1222 (ChAdOx1 nCoV-19) in healthy adults. For TCRbeta chain sequencing, PBMC samples from trial participants were taken at day 0 and at day 28 after the second dose. About this clone: Its antigen is not yet known. No base-level quality is on record; no much larger clone is a single base apart.

The CDR3 regions of human TCRbeta chains were analyzed by immunosequencing. The paper's data handling went like this. TCRs in the repertoires were matched against a reference library of SARS-CoV-2-specific TCRs that had been generated with the MIRA antigen-specificity platform. Breadth was defined as the fraction of unique TCRs that were SARS-CoV-2-associated. Depth was defined as the fraction of total T cells that were SARS-CoV-2-associated. Each spike-specific TCR was assigned to its reactive spike region and to a CD4 or CD8 class using the MIRA data. Log10-transformed breadth and depth values were compared by one-way ANOVA with Sidak's multiple comparisons tests. Sourced from immuneACCESS, this table was stored by TCRdb with only in-frame sequences that have V and J called. A share of the clones is absent; for the studies checked, an unresolved V gene accounts for under half, and the remainder has no known explanation. From that table come the V and J calls and clone size; the DNA was used to work out D and trimming. The sample table lists about 100,000 clones, about 88% of them with a count of one. Of the sample, about 1.8% falls within the top ten clones.

Trimming at the junction amounts to 4 bases on V and 4 bases on J, and the germline ends lie 12 bases apart. The CDR3 spans 14 residues, from the cysteine through the phenylalanine. Only the CDR3 region is kept as DNA, spanning 42 bases read in frame from base 1. The germline V gene provides CDR1 MDHEN and CDR2 SYDVKM. Specimen: peripheral blood, collected on day 0 of AZD1222 vaccination. The sequence derives from an adult in good health. The chain is made from TRBV28 and TRBJ2-3, with the identity of the D gene unclear. The CDR3 region: CASSSPALADTQYF. The nucleotides read TGTGCCAGCAGTTCCCCAGCATTAGCAGATACGCAGTATTTT.